What follows are 21 T cell receptor beta chains derived from one specimen sequenced in a study of response to subunit inactivated influenza vaccine. TCRdb re-called the RT-PCR reads through MiXCR, storing one row per CDR3 protein. Of about 540,000 distinct CDR3 sequences listed, roughly 25% are singletons. This sample was shared with a second study, whose subject was T cells expressing NK-cell markers. As that study records: Scientists made TCR beta cDNA using 5'RACE template switching with UMIs.

The source material was CD4+ T cells sorted from PBMCs, sampled approximately 12 days after vaccination. The receptor set was obtained from a man aged 50-59 years who received an inactivated influenza vaccine.

This clonotype was detected only a few times. The rearrangement joins TRBV12-3 or TRBV12-4 to TRBJ2-3, with TRBD2 identical over 7 bases. The CDR3 is made up of 15 amino acids. The trim removed 3 bases at V and 3 bases at J, leaving 6 bases unmatched. CDR3 bases: TGTGCCAGCAGTTTGGGGGGGTTCGGGACAGATACGCAGTATTTT. Encoded protein: CASSLGGFGTDTQYF.

The rearrangement joins TRBV7-2 to TRBJ2-6; D remains unclear. This CDR3 region has 16 residues. The germline CDR1 and CDR2 sequences are SGHTA and FQGNSA. Trimming removed 0 bases at V and 0 bases at J, with 6 bases between. CDR3 sequence: CASSLALVSGANVLTF. The CDR3 nucleotides are TGTGCCAGCAGCTTAGCGCTGGTCTCTGGGGCCAACGTCCTGACTTTC.

This clonotype has only a few counts. This chain joins TRBV5-1 and TRBJ1-1; a possible D gene is TRBD1 (5 bases). Germline CDR1 is SGHRS and CDR2 is YFSETQ. V dropped 3 bases and J dropped 2 bases, with 17 bases sitting between them. The length of the CDR3 is 16 residues. The CDR3 spells CASSYSLRQGNTEAFF. CDR3 in DNA: TGCGCCAGCAGCTACTCCCTTAGGCAGGGAAACACTGAAGCTTTCTTT.

The chain carries TRBV18 and TRBJ2-1; D not resolved. Trimming removed 3 bases at V and 0 bases at J, with 9 bases between. This CDR3 region has 15 residues. Germline CDR1 is KGHSH and CDR2 is LQKENI. The chain's CDR3 is CASSPRISSYNEQFF. The CDR3 region has the DNA TGTGCCAGCTCACCCCGCATTAGCTCCTACAATGAGCAGTTCTTC.

There are a few counts of this clonotype. The chain recombines TRBV3-1 with TRBJ2-2; D is perhaps TRBD1 (5 bases). The V and J ends lost 3 bases and 0 bases respectively, with 5 bases between them. CDR3 length: 14 amino acids. Looked up from germline, CDR1 is LGHDT and CDR2 is YNNKEL (reference sequence). The chain's CDR3 is CASSHRANTGELFF. The CDR3 nucleotides are TGTGCCAGCAGCCACAGGGCGAACACCGGGGAGCTGTTTTTT.

This chain joins TRBV20-1 and TRBJ2-2, with TRBD1 matching 10 bases. With 4 bases clipped from V and 7 bases from J, the junction kept 3 bases outside the gene matches. Germline V gene sequence: CDR1 DFQATT, CDR2 SNEGSKA (reference sequence). This CDR3 contains 13 residues. The CDR3 sequence: CSAKTGGGGELFF. For the CDR3, the DNA is TGCAGTGCTAAGACAGGGGGCGGCGGGGAGCTGTTTTTT.

This clonotype was counted only a few times. The chain has TRBV5-1 and TRBJ2-2, with TRBD2 matching 12 bases. Germline CDR1 SGHRS, CDR2 YFSETQ. The J segment lost 1 base and the V segment lost 4 bases, leaving 14 bases of the junction unmatched. The CDR3 length is 20 residues. The CDR3 DNA reads TGCGCCAGCAGCGGTGGAGTCCCGGGACTAGCGGGCCAGAACACCGGGGAGCTGTTTTTT. This translates into CASSGGVPGLAGQNTGELFF.

This clonotype was observed a handful of times. The chain couples TRBV5-6 to TRBJ1-2; D is unresolved. V was trimmed by 0 bases and J by 8 bases, leaving 11 bases between them. Germline V gene data show CDR1 as SGHDT and CDR2 as YYEEEE. This CDR3 has 13 residues. The CDR3 sequence: CASSLGRLGGYTF. Written as DNA, the CDR3 is TGTGCCAGCAGCTTGGGACGCTTAGGCGGCTACACCTTC.

Regarding this clonotype: The junction differs from germline at one of its ends, possibly a read error. The chain links TRBV12-3 or TRBV12-4 to TRBJ2-5, with D tentatively TRBD1 or TRBD2 (5 bases each). The CDR3 runs to 12 residues. The CDR3 region is CASSYPGTNLSF. In DNA, the CDR3 is TGTGCCAGCAGCTACCCCGGGACCAATCTGTCCTTC.

This clonotype has only a few counts. The chain recombines TRBV28 with TRBJ2-5, with 7 bases identical to TRBD1. V dropped 5 bases and J dropped 2; count of bases not matched to a gene: 8. CDR3 size: 15 residues. The germline CDR1 and CDR2 sequences are MDHEN and SYDVKM. The CDR3 DNA reads TGTGCCAGCAGTCCTCCCGGACAGGCACAAGAGACCCAGTACTTC. Amino acid sequence: CASSPPGQAQETQYF.

The chain combines TRBV20-1 with TRBJ2-7, with 9 nucleotides matching TRBD1. The CDR3 is 13 amino acids. Germline V CDR1 and CDR2: DFQATT, SNEGSKA (reference sequence). With 6 bases clipped from V and 5 bases from J, the junction kept 8 bases outside the gene matches. In DNA form, the CDR3 reads TGCAGTGCGCCTTACCGGGACAGGGACGAGCAGTACTTC. This encodes CSAPYRDRDEQYF.

This clonotype showed up just a few times. The chain uses TRBV28 and TRBJ1-1; D ambiguous. From germline, CDR1 is MDHEN and CDR2 SYDVKM. Trimming removed 1 base at V and 0 bases at J, with 9 bases between. The CDR3 contains 15 residues. For the CDR3, the DNA is TGTGCCAGCAGTTTATCTCCGGCCATGAACACTGAAGCTTTCTTT. Protein sequence: CASSLSPAMNTEAFF.

This clonotype has more than one count but fewer than ten. The V call is TRBV20-1, the J call TRBJ2-3, with a weak D call TRBD2 (6 bases). The V end was cut by 4 bases, the J end by 2 bases, with 13 bases between. Germline assignment: CDR1 DFQATT and CDR2 SNEGSKA (reference sequence). CDR3 length equals 14 residues. In DNA form, the CDR3 reads TGCAGTGCTACCAGCGGGCTGATCACAGATACGCAGTATTTT. Translation gives CSATSGLITDTQYF.

The rearrangement uses TRBV7-8 and TRBJ2-7, with 10 bases identical to TRBD2. Germline values: CDR1 SGHVS, CDR2 FQNEAQ. CDR3 size: 14 residues. V shed 10 bases and J 3 bases; nucleotides not matched to a gene: 9. The CDR3: CATRLAGGDYEQYF. The CDR3 nucleotides read TGTGCCACTCGACTAGCGGGTGGCGACTACGAGCAGTACTTC.

This clonotype was observed a handful of times. The chain carries TRBV5-6 and TRBJ1-1; TRBD1 is a possible D gene (5 bases). V was shortened by 5 bases and J by 1 base, with 15 bases between the two germline ends. This CDR3 has 15 residues. Per germline, CDR1 SGHDT and CDR2 YYEEEE. CDR3 DNA sequence: TGTGCCAGCAGGCTCCTTACCGGGGGGAACACTGAAGCTTTCTTT. Its protein is CASRLLTGGNTEAFF.

This clonotype was detected only a few times. CDR3 coding DNA: TGTGCCAGCAGCCAGACCCAGTCCGGGGAGCTGTTTTTT. This encodes CASSQTQSGELFF. The chain combines TRBV3-1 with TRBJ2-2; no clear D gene. This CDR3 region has 13 residues. V was cut by 3 bases and J by 6 bases, with 8 bases left in between. Germline CDR1 and CDR2: LGHDT and YNNKEL (reference sequence). Looking up the rest from reference TRBV3-1 and TRBJ2-2 gives the full variable domain: DTAVSQTPKYLVTQMGNDKSIKCEQNLGHDTMYWYKQDSKKFLKIMFSYNNKELIINETVPNRFSPKSPDKAHLNLHINSLELGDSAVYFCASSQTQSGELFFGEGSRLTVL.

V usage is TRBV6-6 and J usage is TRBJ2-1; 7 positions match TRBD1. In germline, CDR1 is MNHNY, CDR2 SVGAGI (reference sequence). V gave up 6 bases and J gave up 13 bases; unmatched junction bases: 9. CDR3 length: 12 amino acids. CDR3 sequence reads: CASRFSRDSQFF. The CDR3 DNA reads TGTGCCAGCAGATTCAGCCGGGACAGCCAGTTCTTC.

The V call is TRBV7-2, the J call TRBJ2-5; D remains unclear. Germline loops: CDR1 SGHTA, CDR2 FQGNSA. Trimming cost V 5 bases and J 2 bases, with 15 bases left between them. CDR3 length equals 15 residues. The CDR3 nucleotides read TGTGCCAGCAGCCTGGTGGTGGGCCAGCAAGAGACCCAGTACTTC. The encoded protein is CASSLVVGQQETQYF. Using reference TRBV7-2 and TRBJ2-5 for the parts outside the CDR3, the full variable domain is GAGVSQSPSNKVTEKGKDVELRCDPISGHTALYWYRQSLGQGLEFLIYFQGNSAPDKSGLPSDRFSAERTGGSVSTLTIQRTQQEDSAVYLCASSLVVGQQETQYFGPGTRLLVL.

J is TRBJ2-5 and V is TRBV5-1; the D call may be TRBD1 or TRBD2 (5 bases each). The CDR3 runs 14 residues. CDR1 and CDR2 from the germline V gene are SGHRS and YFSETQ. V shed 0 bases and J shed 6 bases, with 12 bases lying between them. The CDR3 DNA follows: TGCGCCAGCAGCTTGGCTGGGGGTGAGCAGACCCAGTACTTC. It codes for CASSLAGGEQTQYF.

This clonotype was observed a handful of times. The chain is built from TRBV19 and TRBJ1-2; the match to TRBD1 covers 7 bases. J lost 4 bases, V lost 9 bases, and 11 bases had no gene match. Germline CDR1 LNHDA, CDR2 SQIVND (reference sequence). The CDR3 consists of 14 residues. Written as DNA, the CDR3 is TGTGCCAGCCTCCGAGGGGGCGAAACCTATGGCTACACCTTC. It specifies CASLRGGETYGYTF. The full variable domain, completed using reference TRBV19 and TRBJ1-2, is DGGITQSPKYLFRKEGQNVTLSCEQNLNHDAMYWYRQDPGQGLRLIYYSQIVNDFQKGDIAEGYSVSREKKESFPLTVTSAQKNPTAFYLCASLRGGETYGYTFGSGTRLTVV.

The chain employs TRBV20-1 and TRBJ2-7; D call uncertain. With 0 bases removed from V and 4 bases from J, the gap between germline ends came to 16 bases. The CDR3 runs 15 residues. The germline gives CDR1 DFQATT, CDR2 SNEGSKA (reference sequence). The CDR3 coding sequence is TGCAGTGCTAGAGATTCCCGCAGGCCCAAATACGAGCAGTACTTC. This gives the protein CSARDSRRPKYEQYF.